This T cell receptor (beta chain) was captured by sequencing in a study of neurological immune-mediated disorders. This CDR3 comprises 17 residues. Trimming stripped 3 bases from V and 2 bases from J, with 17 bases between. cDNA synthesis was performed by 5'RACE with 10-nucleotide random UMIs. A single run covered 15-18 subjects with over 190 million TCR-beta sequences. One entry per CDR3 protein results from TCRdb running MiXCR on the 5' RACE reads. This table holds about 66,000 distinct CDR3 sequences, around 9.7% found once. This clonotype occurred many times. Indicated time point: longitudinal time-point 2. Serving as healthy controls were blood bank volunteers based in Maryland, USA. Preparation of the unsorted libraries drew on 2 million PBMCs stored at -80 C.

Sequencing was performed on PBMCs. This TCR derives from a young man in good health. This sequence joins TRBV12-3 or TRBV12-4 and TRBJ1-3; no clear D. CDR3: CASSFSPGRMAGNTIYF. Written as DNA, the CDR3 is TGTGCCAGCAGTTTTTCTCCGGGCAGGATGGCTGGAAACACCATATATTTT.